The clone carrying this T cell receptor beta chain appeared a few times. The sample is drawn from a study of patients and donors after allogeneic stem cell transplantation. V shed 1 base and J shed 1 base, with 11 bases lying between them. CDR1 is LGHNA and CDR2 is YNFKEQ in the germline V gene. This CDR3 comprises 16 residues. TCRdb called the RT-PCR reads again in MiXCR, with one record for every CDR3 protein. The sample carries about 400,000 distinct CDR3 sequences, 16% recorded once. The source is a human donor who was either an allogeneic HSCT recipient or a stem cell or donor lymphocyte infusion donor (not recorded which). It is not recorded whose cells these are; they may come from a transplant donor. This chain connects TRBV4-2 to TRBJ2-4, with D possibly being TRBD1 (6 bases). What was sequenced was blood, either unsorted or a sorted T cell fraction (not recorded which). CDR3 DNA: TGTGCCAGCAGCCAAGCACAGGGTATGGCCAAAAACATTCAGTACTTC. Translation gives CASSQAQGMAKNIQYF.